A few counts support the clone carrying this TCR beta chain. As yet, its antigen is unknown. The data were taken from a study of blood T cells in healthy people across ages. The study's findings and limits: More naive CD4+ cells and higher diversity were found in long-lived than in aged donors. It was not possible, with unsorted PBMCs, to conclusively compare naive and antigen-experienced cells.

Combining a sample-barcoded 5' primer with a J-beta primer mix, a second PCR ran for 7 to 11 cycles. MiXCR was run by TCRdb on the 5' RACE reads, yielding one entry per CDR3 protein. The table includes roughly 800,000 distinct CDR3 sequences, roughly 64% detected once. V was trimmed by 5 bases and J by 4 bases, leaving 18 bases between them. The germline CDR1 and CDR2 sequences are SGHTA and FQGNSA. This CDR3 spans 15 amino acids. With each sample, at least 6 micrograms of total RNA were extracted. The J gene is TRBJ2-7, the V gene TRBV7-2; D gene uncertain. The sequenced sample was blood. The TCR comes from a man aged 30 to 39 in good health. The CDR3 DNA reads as TGTGCCAGCAGCCGAGACATGGCCTTTACTTACGAGCAGTACTTC. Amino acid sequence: CASSRDMAFTYEQYF.